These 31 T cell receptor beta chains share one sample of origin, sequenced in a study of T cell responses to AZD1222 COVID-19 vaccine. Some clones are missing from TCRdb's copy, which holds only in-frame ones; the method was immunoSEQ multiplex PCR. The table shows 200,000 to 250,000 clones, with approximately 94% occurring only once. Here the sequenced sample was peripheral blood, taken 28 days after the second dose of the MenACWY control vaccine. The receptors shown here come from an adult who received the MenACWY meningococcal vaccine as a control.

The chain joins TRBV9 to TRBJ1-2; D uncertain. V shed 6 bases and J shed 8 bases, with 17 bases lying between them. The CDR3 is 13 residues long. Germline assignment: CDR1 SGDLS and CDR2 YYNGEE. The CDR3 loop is CASTQVWGGGYTF. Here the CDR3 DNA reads TGTGCCAGCACCCAGGTTTGGGGTGGGGGCTACACCTTC.

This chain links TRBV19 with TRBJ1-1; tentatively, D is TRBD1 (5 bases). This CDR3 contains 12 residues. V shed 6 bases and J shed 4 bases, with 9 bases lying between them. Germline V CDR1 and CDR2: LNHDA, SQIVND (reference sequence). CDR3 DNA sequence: TGTGCCAGTAGAGTTCAGGGCACTGAAGCTTTCTTT. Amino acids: CASRVQGTEAFF.

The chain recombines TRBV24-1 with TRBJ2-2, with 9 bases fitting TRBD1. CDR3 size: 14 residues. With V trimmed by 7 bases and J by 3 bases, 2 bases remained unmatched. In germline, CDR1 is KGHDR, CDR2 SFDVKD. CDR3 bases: TGTGCCACCAGGGGGACAGGGTACACCGGGGAGCTGTTTTTT. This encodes CATRGTGYTGELFF.

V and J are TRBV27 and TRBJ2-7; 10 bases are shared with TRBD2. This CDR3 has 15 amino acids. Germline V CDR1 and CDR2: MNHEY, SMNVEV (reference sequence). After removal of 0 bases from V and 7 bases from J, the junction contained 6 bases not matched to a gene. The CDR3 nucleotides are TGTGCCAGCAGTTTATCGGCTAGCGGGAGTGGGGAGCAGTACTTC. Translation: CASSLSASGSGEQYF.

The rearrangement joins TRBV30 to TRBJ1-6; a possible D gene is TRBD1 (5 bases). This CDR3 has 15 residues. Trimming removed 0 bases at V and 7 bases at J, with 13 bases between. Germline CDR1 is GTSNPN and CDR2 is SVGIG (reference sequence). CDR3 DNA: TGTGCCTGGAGTGTCAACCCGGAGGGGAATTCACCCCTCCACTTT. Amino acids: CAWSVNPEGNSPLHF. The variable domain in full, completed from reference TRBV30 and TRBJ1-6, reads SQTIHQWPATLVQPVGSPLSLECTVEGTSNPNLYWYRQAAGRGLQLLFYSVGIGQISSEVPQNLSASRPQDRQFILSSKKLLLSDSGFYLCAWSVNPEGNSPLHFGNGTRLTVT.

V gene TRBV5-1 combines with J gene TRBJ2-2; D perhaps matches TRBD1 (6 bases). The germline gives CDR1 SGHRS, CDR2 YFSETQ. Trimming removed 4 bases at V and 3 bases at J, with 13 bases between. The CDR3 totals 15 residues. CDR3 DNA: TGCGCCAGCAGCCTCGGACAGTGGGACACCGGGGAGCTGTTTTTT. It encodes CASSLGQWDTGELFF.

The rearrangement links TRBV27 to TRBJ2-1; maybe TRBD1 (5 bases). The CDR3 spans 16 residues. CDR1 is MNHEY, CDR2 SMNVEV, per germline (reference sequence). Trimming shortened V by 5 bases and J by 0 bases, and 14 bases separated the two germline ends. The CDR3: CASSPRDMNSYNEQFF. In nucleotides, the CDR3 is TGTGCCAGCAGTCCCAGGGATATGAACTCCTACAATGAGCAGTTCTTC.

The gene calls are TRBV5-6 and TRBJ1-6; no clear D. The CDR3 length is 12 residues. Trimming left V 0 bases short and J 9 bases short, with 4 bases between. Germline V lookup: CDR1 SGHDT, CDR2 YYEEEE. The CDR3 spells CASSLVGSPLHF. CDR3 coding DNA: TGTGCCAGCAGCTTGGTAGGTTCACCCCTCCACTTT. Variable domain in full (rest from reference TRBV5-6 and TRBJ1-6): DAGVTQSPTHLIKTRGQQVTLRCSPKSGHDTVSWYQQALGQGPQFIFQYYEEEERQRGNFPDRFSGHQFPNYSSELNVNALLLGDSALYLCASSLVGSPLHFGNGTRLTVT.

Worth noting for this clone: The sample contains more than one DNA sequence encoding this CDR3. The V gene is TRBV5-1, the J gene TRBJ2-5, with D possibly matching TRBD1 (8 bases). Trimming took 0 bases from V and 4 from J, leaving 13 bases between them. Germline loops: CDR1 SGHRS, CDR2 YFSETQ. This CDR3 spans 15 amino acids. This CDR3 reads CASSLATGEGETQYF. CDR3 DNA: TGCGCCAGCAGCTTGGCGACAGGGGAGGGAGAGACCCAGTACTTC.

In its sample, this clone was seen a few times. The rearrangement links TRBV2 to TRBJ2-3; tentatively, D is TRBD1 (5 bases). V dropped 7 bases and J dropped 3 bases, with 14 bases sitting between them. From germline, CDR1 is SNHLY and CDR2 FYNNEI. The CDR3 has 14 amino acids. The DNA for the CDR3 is TGTGCCAGCAAGGATAAGGGGTGGACAGATACGCAGTATTTT. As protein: CASKDKGWTDTQYF.

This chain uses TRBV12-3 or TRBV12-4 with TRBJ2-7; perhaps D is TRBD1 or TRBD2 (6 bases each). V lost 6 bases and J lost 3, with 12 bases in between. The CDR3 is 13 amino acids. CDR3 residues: CASRRGLDYEQYF. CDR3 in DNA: TGTGCCAGCAGACGGGGGCTAGACTACGAGCAGTACTTC.

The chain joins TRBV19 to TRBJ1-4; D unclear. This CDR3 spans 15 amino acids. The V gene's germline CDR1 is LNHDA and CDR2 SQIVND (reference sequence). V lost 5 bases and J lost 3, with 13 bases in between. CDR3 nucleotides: TGTGCCAGTAGTGTCTACACCGGGGCTAATGAAAAACTGTTTTTT. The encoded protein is CASSVYTGANEKLFF.

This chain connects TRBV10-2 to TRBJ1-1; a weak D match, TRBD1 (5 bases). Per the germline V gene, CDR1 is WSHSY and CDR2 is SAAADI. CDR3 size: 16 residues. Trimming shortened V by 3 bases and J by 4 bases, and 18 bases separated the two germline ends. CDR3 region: CASSDRDRPLGTEAFF. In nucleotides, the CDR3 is TGCGCCAGCAGTGACCGGGACCGACCACTTGGCACTGAAGCTTTCTTT.

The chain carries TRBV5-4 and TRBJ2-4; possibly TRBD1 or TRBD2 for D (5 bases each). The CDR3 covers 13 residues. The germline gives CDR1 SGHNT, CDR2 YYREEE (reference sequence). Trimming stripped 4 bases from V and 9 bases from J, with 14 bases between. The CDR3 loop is CASSPDVGAIQYF. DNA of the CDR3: TGTGCCAGCAGCCCGGACGTCGGGGCCATTCAGTACTTC.

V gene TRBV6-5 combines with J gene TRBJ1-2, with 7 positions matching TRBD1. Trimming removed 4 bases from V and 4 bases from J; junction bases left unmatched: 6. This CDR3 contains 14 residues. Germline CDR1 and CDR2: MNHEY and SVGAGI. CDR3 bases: TGTGCCAGCAGTTCTACCCGGGACAGCTATGGCTACACCTTC. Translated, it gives CASSSTRDSYGYTF.

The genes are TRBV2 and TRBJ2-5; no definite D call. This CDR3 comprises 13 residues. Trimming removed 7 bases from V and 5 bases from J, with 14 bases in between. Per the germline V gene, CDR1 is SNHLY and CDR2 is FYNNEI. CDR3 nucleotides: TGTGCCAGCAATGGAGAGGCTGGCGAGACCCAGTACTTC. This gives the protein CASNGEAGETQYF.

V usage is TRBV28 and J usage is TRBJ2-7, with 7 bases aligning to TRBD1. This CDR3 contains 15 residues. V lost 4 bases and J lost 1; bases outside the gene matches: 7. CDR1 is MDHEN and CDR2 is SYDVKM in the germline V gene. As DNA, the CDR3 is TGTGCCAGCAGTTCGGAACAGGGGAGATCCTACGAGCAGTACTTC. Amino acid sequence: CASSSEQGRSYEQYF.

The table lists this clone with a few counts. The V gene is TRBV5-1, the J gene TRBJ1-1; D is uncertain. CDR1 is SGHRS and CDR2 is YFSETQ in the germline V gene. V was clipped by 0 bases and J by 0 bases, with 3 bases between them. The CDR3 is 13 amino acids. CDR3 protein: CASSLEVNTEAFF. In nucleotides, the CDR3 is TGCGCCAGCAGCTTGGAGGTGAACACTGAAGCTTTCTTT.

This chain's CDR3 is CATSDLGAGKETQYF. The CDR3 DNA reads as TGTGCCACCAGTGATTTGGGCGCGGGGAAAGAGACCCAGTACTTC. This chain connects TRBV24-1 to TRBJ2-5; weak D call: TRBD2 (6 bases). Germline lookup yields CDR1 KGHDR and CDR2 SFDVKD. Deletions cut 0 bases from V and 3 bases from J, with 10 bases between. The CDR3 runs to 15 residues.

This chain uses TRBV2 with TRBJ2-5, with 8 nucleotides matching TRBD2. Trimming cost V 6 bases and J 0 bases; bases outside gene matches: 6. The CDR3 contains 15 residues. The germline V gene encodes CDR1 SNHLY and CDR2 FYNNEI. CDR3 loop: CASSGLAAYQETQYF. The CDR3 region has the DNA TGTGCCAGCAGCGGACTAGCAGCGTACCAAGAGACCCAGTACTTC.

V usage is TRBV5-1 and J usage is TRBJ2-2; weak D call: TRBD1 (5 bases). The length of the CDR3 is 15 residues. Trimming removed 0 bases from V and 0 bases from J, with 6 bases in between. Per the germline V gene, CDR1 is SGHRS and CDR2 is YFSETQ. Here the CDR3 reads CASSLGQPNTGELFF. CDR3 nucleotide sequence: TGCGCCAGCAGCTTGGGACAGCCGAACACCGGGGAGCTGTTTTTT.

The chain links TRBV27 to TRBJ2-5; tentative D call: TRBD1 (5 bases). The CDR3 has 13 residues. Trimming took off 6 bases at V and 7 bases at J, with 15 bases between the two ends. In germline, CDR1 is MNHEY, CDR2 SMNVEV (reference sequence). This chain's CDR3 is CASRRTQWGTQYF. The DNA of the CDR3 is TGTGCCAGCAGACGGACACAATGGGGGACCCAGTACTTC.

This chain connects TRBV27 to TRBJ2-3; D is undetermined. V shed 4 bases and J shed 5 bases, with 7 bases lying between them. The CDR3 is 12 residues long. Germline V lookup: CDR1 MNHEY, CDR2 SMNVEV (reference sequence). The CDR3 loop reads CASSSPLDTQYF. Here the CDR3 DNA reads TGTGCCAGCAGTTCCCCTCTAGATACGCAGTATTTT.

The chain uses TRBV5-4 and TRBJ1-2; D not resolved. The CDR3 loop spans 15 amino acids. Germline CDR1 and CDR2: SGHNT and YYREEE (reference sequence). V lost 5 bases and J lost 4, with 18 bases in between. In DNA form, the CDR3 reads TGTGCCAGCAGTGCCATGATCCCCGAAAGCTATGGCTACACCTTC. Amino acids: CASSAMIPESYGYTF.

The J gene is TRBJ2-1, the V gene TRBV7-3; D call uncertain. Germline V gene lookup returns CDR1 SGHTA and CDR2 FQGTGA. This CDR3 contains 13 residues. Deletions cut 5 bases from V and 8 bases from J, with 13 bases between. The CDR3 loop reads CASSLSIGDEQFF. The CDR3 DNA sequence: TGTGCCAGCAGCCTCTCAATTGGGGATGAGCAGTTCTTC.

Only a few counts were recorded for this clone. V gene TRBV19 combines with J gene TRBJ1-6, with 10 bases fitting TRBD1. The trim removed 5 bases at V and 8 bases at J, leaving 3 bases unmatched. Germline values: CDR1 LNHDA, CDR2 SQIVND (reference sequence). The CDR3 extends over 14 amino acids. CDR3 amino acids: CASSPGTGDSPLHF. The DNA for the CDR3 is TGTGCCAGTAGTCCCGGGACAGGGGATTCACCCCTCCACTTT.

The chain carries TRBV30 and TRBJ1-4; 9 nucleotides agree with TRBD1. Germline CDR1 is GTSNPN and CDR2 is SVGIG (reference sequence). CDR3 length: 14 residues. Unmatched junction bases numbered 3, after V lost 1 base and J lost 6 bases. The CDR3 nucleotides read TGTGCCTGGAGTGCAGACAGGGGGTATGAAAAACTGTTTTTT. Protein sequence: CAWSADRGYEKLFF.

CDR3 loop: CSVRSVYNEQFF. The DNA of the CDR3 is TGCAGCGTTCGTAGTGTTTATAATGAGCAGTTCTTC. This chain links TRBV29-1 with TRBJ2-1; D uncertain. The CDR3 contains 12 residues. The V gene's germline CDR1 is SQVTM and CDR2 ANQGSEA. V lost 5 bases, J lost 7 bases, and 12 bases lay in between.

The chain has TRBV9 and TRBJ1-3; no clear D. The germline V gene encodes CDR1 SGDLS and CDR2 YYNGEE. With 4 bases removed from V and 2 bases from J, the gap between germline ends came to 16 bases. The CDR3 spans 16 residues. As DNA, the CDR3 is TGTGCCAGCAGCTCCGATCCCCGCGGGGCTGGAAACACCATATATTTT. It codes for CASSSDPRGAGNTIYF. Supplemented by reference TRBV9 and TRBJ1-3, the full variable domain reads DSGVTQTPKHLITATGQRVTLRCSPRSGDLSVYWYQQSLDQGLQFLIQYYNGEERAKGNILERFSAQQFPDLHSELNLSSLELGDSALYFCASSSDPRGAGNTIYFGEGSWLTVV.

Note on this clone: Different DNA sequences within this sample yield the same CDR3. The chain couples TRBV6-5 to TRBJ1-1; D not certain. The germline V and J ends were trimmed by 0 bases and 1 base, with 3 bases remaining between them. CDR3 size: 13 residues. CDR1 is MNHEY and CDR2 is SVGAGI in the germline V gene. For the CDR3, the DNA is TGTGCCAGCAGTTACTCGCGGAACACTGAAGCTTTCTTT. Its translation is CASSYSRNTEAFF.

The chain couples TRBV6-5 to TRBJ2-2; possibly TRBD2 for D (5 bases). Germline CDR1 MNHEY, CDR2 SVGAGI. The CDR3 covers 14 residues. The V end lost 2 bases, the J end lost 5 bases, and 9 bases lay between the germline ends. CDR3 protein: CASSYGSSTGELFF. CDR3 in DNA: TGTGCCAGCAGTTACGGGAGTAGTACCGGGGAGCTGTTTTTT.